What follows are 23 T cell receptor beta chains derived from one specimen sequenced in a study of CD8+ T cells in alopecia areata. Reverse transcription of extracted RNA yielded cDNA, which provided the sequencing template. Sequencing used immunoSEQ multiplex PCR; TCRdb keeps in-frame clones, though not all of them. The sample includes over 200,000 clones, 50% to 60% of them seen just once. The sequenced sample was CD4+ T cells sorted from blood, obtained at week 0. The receptors were sampled from a human donor with alopecia areata.

The sample holds one count of this clone. The chain has TRBV21-1 and TRBJ1-1; the table calls TRBD1, which could not be checked here. TRBV21-1 counts as a pseudogene. The CDR3 contains 15 residues. CDR3 DNA sequence: TGTGCCAGCAGCAAAAGGAGCAGGGGAGTACCTGAAGCTTTCTTT. Encoded protein: CASSKRSRGVPEAFF.

This sequence joins TRBV18 and TRBJ2-3; 7 bases are shared with TRBD1. The CDR3 has 16 amino acids. The germline V gene has CDR1 KGHSH and CDR2 LQKENI. With 3 bases clipped from V and 0 bases from J, the junction kept 6 bases outside the gene matches. CDR3 residues: CASSPFDRASTDTQYF. CDR3 coding DNA: TGTGCCAGCTCACCCTTCGACAGGGCTAGCACAGATACGCAGTATTTT.

The chain carries TRBV7-2 and TRBJ2-1; D possibly corresponds to TRBD1 (6 bases). V lost 2 bases and J lost 9, with 23 bases in between. The CDR3 runs 17 residues. Germline assignment: CDR1 SGHTA and CDR2 FQGNSA. This CDR3 reads CASSLSYAYYREGEQFF. The CDR3 nucleotides are TGTGCCAGCAGCTTAAGTTACGCTTATTACAGGGAAGGTGAGCAGTTCTTC. Together with reference TRBV7-2 and TRBJ2-1, the CDR3 gives the full variable domain: GAGVSQSPSNKVTEKGKDVELRCDPISGHTALYWYRQSLGQGLEFLIYFQGNSAPDKSGLPSDRFSAERTGGSVSTLTIQRTQQEDSAVYLCASSLSYAYYREGEQFFGPGTRLTVL.

V and J are TRBV30 and TRBJ2-1; a weak D match, TRBD2 (6 bases). This CDR3 comprises 12 residues. Trimming cost V 4 bases and J 6 bases, with 10 bases left between them. Germline CDR1 GTSNPN, CDR2 SVGIG (reference sequence). Written as DNA, the CDR3 is TGTGCCTGGACGGCGGGACGCAATGAGCAGTTCTTC. It is translated as CAWTAGRNEQFF.

The rearrangement links TRBV5-1 to TRBJ2-2; 10 positions agree with TRBD2. CDR1 and CDR2 (germline): SGHRS, YFSETQ. The V segment lost 4 bases and the J segment 1 base; nucleotides outside the gene matches: 1. The CDR3 consists of 15 residues. Written as DNA, the CDR3 is TGCGCCAGCAGCCGACTAGCGGGGAACACCGGGGAGCTGTTTTTT. Encoded protein: CASSRLAGNTGELFF.

This clone came up a few times. The gene calls are TRBV29-1 and TRBJ2-1; 10 bases align to TRBD2. Germline CDR1 SQVTM, CDR2 ANQGSEA. V trimming: 1 base; J trimming: 0 bases; junction bases outside the gene matches: 9. The CDR3 contains 18 residues. The CDR3 spells CSVEGPLSGRTSYNEQFF. The CDR3 DNA reads TGCAGCGTTGAAGGGCCCCTTAGCGGGAGGACCTCCTACAATGAGCAGTTCTTC.

The chain combines TRBV5-1 with TRBJ2-7; maybe TRBD2 (6 bases). Germline V gives CDR1 SGHRS, CDR2 YFSETQ. The CDR3 covers 14 residues. The V and J ends lost 3 bases and 4 bases respectively, with 14 bases between them. The CDR3 sequence: CASSSLGGTYEQYF. The CDR3 DNA reads TGCGCCAGCAGCTCCCTGGGCGGGACGTACGAGCAGTACTTC. The complete variable domain, with remaining parts taken from reference TRBV5-1 and TRBJ2-7, reads KAGVTQTPRYLIKTRGQQVTLSCSPISGHRSVSWYQQTPGQGLQFLFEYFSETQRNKGNFPGRFSGRQFSNSRSEMNVSTLELGDSALYLCASSSLGGTYEQYFGPGTRLTVT.

The rearrangement links TRBV6-5 to TRBJ2-1, with TRBD1 matching over 7 bases. This CDR3 is 15 amino acids long. The V segment lost 6 bases and the J segment 0 bases; nucleotides outside the gene matches: 5. Germline V lookup: CDR1 MNHEY, CDR2 SVGAGI. The CDR3 nucleotides are TGTGCCAGCAGCCGACAGGGCCGCTCCTACAATGAGCAGTTCTTC. Encoded protein: CASSRQGRSYNEQFF.

This sequence joins TRBV29-1 and TRBJ2-7; the D is unclear. V was cut by 4 bases and J by 6 bases, with 7 bases left in between. The V gene's germline CDR1 is SQVTM and CDR2 ANQGSEA. CDR3 size: 10 residues. CDR3 coding DNA: TGCAGCGTTGGGTCTTCCGAGCAGTACTTC. Translating gives CSVGSSEQYF.

The chain joins TRBV7-2 to TRBJ2-5; D is perhaps TRBD1 (5 bases). The CDR3 sequence is 17 residues long. The V gene lost 2 bases and the J gene lost 2 bases, with 18 bases spanning the gap. In germline, CDR1 is SGHTA, CDR2 FQGNSA. Here the CDR3 reads CASSLRGSGAPQETQYF. CDR3 nucleotide sequence: TGTGCCAGCAGCTTACGTGGCTCTGGGGCCCCTCAAGAGACCCAGTACTTC.

The chain combines TRBV6-6 with TRBJ2-7; 8 bases align to TRBD1. CDR1 is MNHNY and CDR2 is SVGAGI in the germline V gene (reference sequence). J gave up 6 bases and V 4 bases, and 11 bases lay outside the gene matches. The CDR3 consists of 15 residues. In nucleotides, the CDR3 is TGTGCCAGCAGTTCTCCGATGACAGGGGTAACCGAGCAGTACTTC. Amino acids: CASSSPMTGVTEQYF.

As regards this clone: Other DNA sequences from this sample encode an identical CDR3 as well. V and J are TRBV9 and TRBJ2-3; 10 bases are a match to TRBD1. Germline CDR1 SGDLS, CDR2 YYNGEE. This CDR3 spans 16 amino acids. Trimming at V came to 2 bases and at J to 1 base, leaving 4 bases not matched to a gene. CDR3 amino acids: CASSVGTGARTDTQYF. The CDR3 DNA follows: TGTGCCAGCAGCGTTGGGACAGGGGCCCGCACAGATACGCAGTATTTT.

V gene TRBV4-1 combines with J gene TRBJ2-1, with TRBD2 matching 8 bases. Trimming took 4 bases from V and 9 from J; bases not matched to a gene: 5. Germline V gives CDR1 MGHRA, CDR2 YSYEKL. CDR3 length: 13 residues. CDR3 coding DNA: TGCGCCAGCAGCCCCGGGAGGGCGGGTGAGCAGTTCTTC. Protein product: CASSPGRAGEQFF.

The sample holds a few counts of this clone. The genes are TRBV4-1 and TRBJ2-7; maybe TRBD1 (6 bases). With 5 bases removed from V and 3 bases from J, the gap between germline ends came to 14 bases. In germline, CDR1 is MGHRA, CDR2 YSYEKL. The CDR3 has 14 amino acids. CDR3 protein: CASSTNTQGYEQYF. As DNA, the CDR3 is TGCGCCAGCAGCACTAATACACAGGGCTACGAGCAGTACTTC.

As DNA, the CDR3 is TGTGCCAGCAGCCTTGATTCCGGGACACTCTATGGCTACACCTTC. Its translation is CASSLDSGTLYGYTF. The V and J genes are TRBV7-9 and TRBJ1-2; D possibly corresponds to TRBD1 (6 bases). There are 15 residues in the CDR3. The germline V gene encodes CDR1 SEHNR and CDR2 FQNEAQ (reference sequence). The V end lost 5 bases, the J end lost 4 bases, and 17 bases lay between the germline ends.

The CDR3 nucleotides are TGTGCCAGCAGTGAAGCTTCAGGGGGGCCTAGCACAGATACGCAGTATTTT. This sequence encodes CASSEASGGPSTDTQYF. The chain uses TRBV2 and TRBJ2-3, with D tentatively TRBD1 (7 bases). CDR3 length: 17 residues. The germline V gene has CDR1 SNHLY and CDR2 FYNNEI. Trimming left V 0 bases short and J 0 bases short, with 13 bases between.

This clone was seen many times. CDR3 amino acids: CASSQEGTGNYGYTF. As DNA, the CDR3 is TGTGCCAGCAGCCAAGAAGGGACAGGAAACTATGGCTACACCTTC. This chain connects TRBV4-2 to TRBJ1-2; 8 bases align to TRBD1. V lost 0 bases to trimming and J lost 2 bases; unmatched junction nucleotides: 2. The V gene's germline CDR1 is LGHNA and CDR2 YNFKEQ. The CDR3 length is 15 residues.

A few counts support this clone. The genes are TRBV29-1 and TRBJ2-5; D ambiguous. Trimming shortened V by 1 base and J by 2 bases, and 17 bases separated the two germline ends. Germline values: CDR1 SQVTM, CDR2 ANQGSEA. This CDR3 has 16 amino acids. This CDR3 is CSVEARLLTEQETQYF. CDR3 nucleotides: TGCAGCGTTGAAGCTCGCCTACTTACAGAGCAAGAGACCCAGTACTTC.

The rearrangement joins TRBV7-2 to TRBJ2-7; a possible D gene is TRBD1 (6 bases). The ends were cut back, 2 bases at V and 7 bases at J, with 21 bases in the middle. The V gene's germline CDR1 is SGHTA and CDR2 FQGNSA. The CDR3 has 16 amino acids. CDR3 region: CASSLFAQGRNGEQYF. The CDR3 nucleotides read TGTGCCAGCAGCTTATTCGCACAGGGTAGAAATGGGGAGCAGTACTTC.

The genes are TRBV2 and TRBJ1-1; the match to TRBD1 covers 10 bases. Germline V gives CDR1 SNHLY, CDR2 FYNNEI. V trimming: 6 bases; J trimming: 5 bases; junction bases outside the gene matches: 15. The CDR3 is 17 residues long. CDR3 sequence: CASRPRDRGPRGTEAFF. The DNA of the CDR3 is TGTGCCAGCAGGCCCCGGGACAGGGGTCCCAGGGGGACTGAAGCTTTCTTT.

This chain links TRBV9 with TRBJ2-7; D remains ambiguous. Trimming took off 0 bases at V and 0 bases at J, with 7 bases between the two ends. Germline V gene data show CDR1 as SGDLS and CDR2 as YYNGEE. This CDR3 has 14 amino acids. The DNA for the CDR3 is TGTGCCAGCAGCGTAGACAGTCACTCCTACGAGCAGTACTTC. Translating it yields CASSVDSHSYEQYF.

V usage is TRBV30 and J usage is TRBJ1-2; unclear D gene. Germline assignment: CDR1 GTSNPN and CDR2 SVGIG (reference sequence). The V end lost 4 bases, the J end lost 1 base, and 7 bases lay between the germline ends. The CDR3 is made up of 12 amino acids. For the CDR3, the DNA is TGTGCCTGGACGGGGTTTAACTATGGCTACACCTTC. Protein sequence: CAWTGFNYGYTF.

The chain employs TRBV5-4 and TRBJ2-7; D not resolved. V was cut by 1 base and J by 0 bases, with 11 bases left in between. Germline lookup yields CDR1 SGHNT and CDR2 YYREEE (reference sequence). CDR3 size: 15 residues. As DNA, the CDR3 is TGTGCCAGCAGCTTGAACCGGAAGGCCTCCTACGAGCAGTACTTC. This sequence encodes CASSLNRKASYEQYF.